These 18 T cell receptor beta chains were all obtained from the same sample, sequenced in a study of blood T cell repertoires in COVID-19. The protocol was immunoSEQ multiplex PCR, while the TCRdb copy is restricted to in-frame clones and leaves out a portion. The table shows roughly 43,000 clones, with roughly 86% occurring only once. Source material: peripheral blood. The origin of the receptors is a man aged 55 to 70 with active COVID-19.

V and J are TRBV29-1 and TRBJ2-7; TRBD1 matches 11 bases. J was trimmed by 6 bases and V by 1 base; bases with no gene match: 5. The CDR3 length is 14 residues. Germline CDR1 reads SQVTM; CDR2 reads ANQGSEA. The CDR3 region has the DNA TGCAGCGTTGAAGTGGACAGGGGGCTATCCGAGCAGTACTTC. Residues: CSVEVDRGLSEQYF.

The genes are TRBV24-1 and TRBJ2-3; 11 bases align to TRBD2. This CDR3 has 17 amino acids. J lost 4 bases, V lost 4 bases, and 9 bases had no gene match. Germline V lookup: CDR1 KGHDR, CDR2 SFDVKD. CDR3 DNA sequence: TGTGCCACCAGTGACCCAACTAGCGGGAGCTTCGCAGATACGCAGTATTTT. It codes for CATSDPTSGSFADTQYF.

The chain recombines TRBV7-2 with TRBJ2-5; 8 nucleotides agree with TRBD1. This CDR3 is 18 amino acids long. After removal of 1 base from V and 2 bases from J, the junction contained 12 bases not matched to a gene. The germline V gene encodes CDR1 SGHTA and CDR2 FQGNSA. The chain's CDR3 is CASSLVPTVRGPQETQYF. The CDR3 DNA is TGTGCCAGCAGCTTAGTCCCCACGGTCAGGGGGCCACAAGAGACCCAGTACTTC.

This clone occurred once. This rearrangement joins TRBV19 to TRBJ2-7; D not resolved. This CDR3 contains 15 residues. V was pared by 3 bases and J by 3 bases, with 15 bases between. From germline, CDR1 is LNHDA and CDR2 SQIVND (reference sequence). The CDR3 reads CASSIRPTGFYEQYF. CDR3 sequence (DNA): TGTGCCAGTAGTATCCGACCGACCGGGTTCTACGAGCAGTACTTC.

The chain employs TRBV7-2 and TRBJ2-3, with D maybe TRBD2 (5 bases). There are 14 residues in the CDR3. The V gene lost 7 bases and the J gene lost 6 bases, with 17 bases spanning the gap. Looked up from germline, CDR1 is SGHTA and CDR2 is FQGNSA. The CDR3 sequence: CASTEGGGTDTQYF. The CDR3 DNA is TGTGCCAGCACCGAAGGAGGCGGAACCGATACGCAGTATTTT.

This clone was counted a few times. This rearrangement joins TRBV5-1 to TRBJ2-7; TRBD2 aligns across 7 bases. The CDR3 runs to 13 residues. Germline lookup yields CDR1 SGHRS and CDR2 YFSETQ. With V trimmed by 3 bases and J by 3 bases, 3 bases remained unmatched. CDR3 residues: CASSSGTNYEQYF. The CDR3 DNA follows: TGCGCCAGCAGCTCCGGGACTAACTACGAGCAGTACTTC.

The V call is TRBV5-1, the J call TRBJ1-1, with 8 bases aligning to TRBD1. V was clipped by 0 bases and J by 7 bases; unmatched bases: 8. Per the germline V gene, CDR1 is SGHRS and CDR2 is YFSETQ. The CDR3 extends over 15 amino acids. CDR3 protein: CASSLEPGGENEAFF. DNA of the CDR3: TGCGCCAGCAGCTTGGAGCCAGGGGGCGAGAATGAAGCTTTCTTT.

The chain combines TRBV4-3 with TRBJ2-7, with 7 bases identical to TRBD1. Germline lookup yields CDR1 LGHNA and CDR2 YSLEER. The CDR3 extends over 14 amino acids. V dropped 0 bases and J dropped 6; count of bases not matched to a gene: 5. DNA for the CDR3: TGCGCCAGCAGCCAAGATAGACAGGGTAGCGAGCAGTACTTC. It specifies CASSQDRQGSEQYF.

This chain links TRBV11-2 with TRBJ2-3; 11 bases fit TRBD2. The junction had 10 bases not matched to a gene; V was cut back by 0 bases and J by 5 bases. CDR1 and CDR2 (germline): SGHAT, FQNNGV. The CDR3 spans 18 residues. CDR3 amino acids: CASSLDGIVLAGGDTQYF. DNA for the CDR3: TGTGCCAGCAGCTTAGATGGCATAGTCCTAGCGGGGGGAGATACGCAGTATTTT.

The chain carries TRBV28 and TRBJ1-6, with unresolved D. Germline CDR1 and CDR2: MDHEN and SYDVKM. V was clipped by 4 bases and J by 6 bases, with 16 bases between them. The CDR3 has 16 amino acids. The CDR3 loop is CASSSPRSMLNSPLHF. CDR3 DNA sequence: TGTGCCAGCAGTTCACCGAGGAGCATGCTTAATTCACCCCTCCACTTT.

The J gene is TRBJ2-1, the V gene TRBV29-1; 8 nucleotides match TRBD2. CDR1 is SQVTM, CDR2 ANQGSEA, per germline. With V trimmed by 4 bases and J by 6 bases, 2 bases remained unmatched. The CDR3 has 12 amino acids. The CDR3 sequence: CSVGGTSNEQFF. In DNA, the CDR3 is TGCAGCGTTGGAGGGACTAGCAATGAGCAGTTCTTC.

The genes are TRBV30 and TRBJ2-5; 8 bases are a match to TRBD2. Germline V gene lookup returns CDR1 GTSNPN and CDR2 SVGIG (reference sequence). V was pared by 0 bases and J by 14 bases, with 8 bases of the junction left unmatched. The CDR3 is made up of 12 amino acids. CDR3 sequence reads: CAWSVGRGLAYF. The CDR3 nucleotides are TGTGCCTGGAGTGTAGGACGTGGACTAGCCTACTTC.

The chain recombines TRBV4-3 with TRBJ2-1, with TRBD2 identical over 10 bases. Germline CDR1 and CDR2: LGHNA and YSLEER. The CDR3 length is 16 residues. The trim removed 1 base at V and 4 bases at J, leaving 4 bases unmatched. The CDR3: CASSQALAGAYNEQFF. CDR3 bases: TGCGCCAGCAGCCAAGCGCTAGCGGGGGCTTACAATGAGCAGTTCTTC.

The chain has TRBV12-3 or TRBV12-4 and TRBJ1-2, with D maybe TRBD1 (6 bases). Trimming removed 8 bases at V and 7 bases at J, with 14 bases between. The CDR3 runs to 12 residues. The CDR3 spells CASREGGLGYTF. For the CDR3, the DNA is TGTGCCAGCCGAGAGGGGGGGCTTGGCTACACCTTC.

With regard to this clone: Because the CDR3's place on the DNA is in doubt, the DNA is left out and the CDR3 is given as listed by TCRdb. This sequence joins TRBV1 and TRBJ1-2; the table's D call, TRBD1, was not checked against the DNA. TRBV1 is described as a pseudogene. 24 amino acids form the CDR3, both terminal residues included. CDR3: CTSSQDKLGTDFYTFGPGTDFYTF.

The chain links TRBV28 to TRBJ2-1; perhaps TRBD2 as D (6 bases). Trimming stripped 1 base from V and 7 bases from J, with 11 bases between. Looked up from germline, CDR1 is MDHEN and CDR2 is SYDVKM. The CDR3 consists of 14 residues. The DNA for the CDR3 is TGTGCCAGCAGTTTATACGGGAGTGAGAATGAGCAGTTCTTC. It translates to CASSLYGSENEQFF.

Here the CDR3 reads CASSTDGTGSNQPQHF. The CDR3 nucleotides read TGTGCCAGCAGCACCGACGGGACAGGCTCTAATCAGCCCCAGCATTTT. The chain links TRBV11-2 to TRBJ1-5, with 8 positions matching TRBD1. V lost 5 bases to trimming and J lost 4 bases; unmatched junction nucleotides: 10. The CDR3 totals 16 residues. Germline values: CDR1 SGHAT, CDR2 FQNNGV.

The chain carries TRBV3-1 (or the pseudogene TRBV3-2) and TRBJ1-5; D is perhaps TRBD1 (5 bases). CDR1 LGHDT and CDR2 YNNKEL come from the germline V gene (reference sequence). The CDR3 runs to 14 residues. The V and J ends lost 3 bases and 6 bases respectively, with 12 bases between them. The CDR3 loop reads CASSHRETSQPQHF. The DNA for the CDR3 is TGTGCCAGCAGCCACAGGGAAACGAGTCAGCCCCAGCATTTT.